The entry below describes one T cell receptor (beta chain). Its antigen is as yet unknown. This record belongs to a study of cytomegalovirus exposure and HLA in healthy donors. Study results and caveats: In the roughly 130 validation repertoires, a later analysis found that first-cohort TCR clusters tended to co-occur. It was reportedly the case that the classifier diagnosed cytomegalovirus status with high specificity and sensitivity. The study designated about 180 TCR beta chains cytomegalovirus-associated. Some public TCRs appeared in many individuals, while most sequences were rare.

Libraries were prepared by immunoSEQ multiplex PCR; TCRdb keeps only in-frame clonotypes and omits some of them. The data contain about 160,000 clones, under 90% of them singletons. Trimming stripped 0 bases from V and 6 bases from J, with 6 bases between. Germline-derived CDR1 and CDR2 are SGHDT and YYEEEE. There are 13 residues in the CDR3. This receptor was identified in a woman aged 18-30 years in good health and CMV-seropositive. The sequenced material came from PBMCs. V is TRBV5-6 and J is TRBJ1-4, with a tentative D call TRBD1 (5 bases). The CDR3 sequence: CASSLGTYEKLFF. The CDR3 nucleotides read TGTGCCAGCAGCTTGGGGACATATGAAAAACTGTTTTTT.